This T cell receptor (beta chain) was retrieved from a study of shared clonotypes between healthy human individuals. Each replicate PCR on the sorted subsets used roughly 190 ng DNA (approximately 33,000 T cell genomes). Repertoires were generated with immunoSEQ multiplex PCR, while TCRdb's copy carries only in-frame clones and drops some. The profile shows some 1.5 million clones, 95% to 99% of them singletons. CDR3 size: 13 residues. Germline V gives CDR1 SGHVS, CDR2 FQNEAQ. V was shortened by 5 bases and J by 8 bases, with 13 bases between the two germline ends. The sequencing input was naive CD4+ T cells sorted from blood. Documented subset: CD45RA+ positively selected. The gene calls are TRBV7-8 and TRBJ2-1; D may match TRBD1 or TRBD2 (5 bases each). The TCR sequence derives from a man aged 25-40 years in good health. This CDR3 reads CASSPRGTYEQFF. The CDR3 DNA is TGTGCCAGCAGCCCCAGAGGGACCTATGAGCAGTTCTTC.